The present entry profiles one T cell receptor beta chain with its context. Its antigen is not known. The germline V gene encodes CDR1 MNHNY and CDR2 SVGAGI (reference sequence). This CDR3 spans 14 amino acids. With 5 bases removed from V and 3 bases from J, the gap between germline ends came to 14 bases. The sample belongs to a study of graft-versus-host responses after intestinal transplantation. General observations from the study: Circulating GvH clones peaking coincided with falling HvG clones soon after transplant.

Data came from immunoSEQ multiplex PCR; TCRdb stores just in-frame clones and leaves some out. Found here are some 130,000 clones, approximately 92% of them singletons; the top ten hold under 0.2%. This clonotype was sampled from a human donor who received an intestinal transplant. The sequencing here drew on unstimulated CD4+ T cells sorted from spleen or lymph node cells, taken before intestinal transplant. The chain employs TRBV6-6 and TRBJ2-7; TRBD1 or TRBD2 may be the D gene (5 bases each). CDR3 sequence reads: CASSPPGSNYEQYF. CDR3 DNA sequence: TGTGCCAGCAGTCCCCCAGGGAGCAACTACGAGCAGTACTTC.